This paragraph covers one TCR beta chain sequence. It has no known antigen specificity. No qualities accompany the bases; no much larger clone lies one base away. Library construction relied on RT-PCR. This sample was sequenced with an Illumina HiSeq 2500. TCRdb trimmed public reads at Q25 via fastp, called clones via MiXCR and kept in-frame beta chains. One record per CDR3 amino acid sequence lists the most common genes and DNA. Here the sample has 650,000 to 700,000 distinct CDR3 sequences; 15% to 19% occur a single time. Of the sample, 11% falls within the top ten clones. Based on the germline V gene, the CDR1 and CDR2 sequences are SGHTA and FQGNSA. Compared with germline, V lacks 1 base and J lacks 7 bases; bases without a gene match: 10. The CDR3 starts with the cysteine, ends with the phenylalanine, and has 16 residues. Kept here is only the CDR3 DNA, which spans 48 bases and is read in frame from base 1.

This specimen belongs to a study of response to subunit inactivated influenza vaccine (dated by TCRdb to 2017 to 2018). Background on the whole study: To follow how T cells responded to a trivalent subunit inactivated influenza vaccine, the researchers relied on deep quantitative profiling of the T cell receptor repertoire. On the study overall, not on this receptor specifically: According to the authors, only a limited number of new T cells may be recruited by each seasonal influenza vaccination.

The sequenced sample was PBMCs from blood, obtained 11 to 12 days after vaccination. The sequence joins TRBV7-2 to TRBJ2-5; 9 bases in the junction line up with TRBD2. This receptor was obtained from a middle-aged man who received an inactivated influenza vaccine. Donor details come from another sample of the same person, matched by shared clones. The CDR3 has the sequence CASSLEFSGSVGTQYF. The nucleotide sequence reads TGTGCCAGCAGCTTAGAGTTTAGCGGGAGTGTTGGGACCCAGTACTTC.